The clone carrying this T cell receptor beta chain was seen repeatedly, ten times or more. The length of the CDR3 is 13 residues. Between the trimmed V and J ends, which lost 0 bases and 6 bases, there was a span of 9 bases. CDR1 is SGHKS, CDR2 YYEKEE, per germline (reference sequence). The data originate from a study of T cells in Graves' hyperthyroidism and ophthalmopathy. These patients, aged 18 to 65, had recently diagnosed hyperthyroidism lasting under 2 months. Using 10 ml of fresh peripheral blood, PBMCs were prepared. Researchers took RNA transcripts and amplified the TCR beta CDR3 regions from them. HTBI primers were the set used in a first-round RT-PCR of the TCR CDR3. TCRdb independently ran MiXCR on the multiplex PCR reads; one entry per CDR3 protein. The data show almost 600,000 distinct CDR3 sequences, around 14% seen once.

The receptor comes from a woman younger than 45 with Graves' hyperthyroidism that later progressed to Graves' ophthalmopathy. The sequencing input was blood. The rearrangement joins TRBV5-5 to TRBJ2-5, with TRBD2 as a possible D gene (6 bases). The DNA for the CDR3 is TGTGCCAGCAGCTTGGACGGGAGAAAGACCCAGTACTTC. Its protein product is CASSLDGRKTQYF.